This TCR beta chain was obtained from a study of T-cell reconstitution after alpha-beta-depleted transplantation in children. Unique molecular identifiers featured in how the TCRbeta library was prepared. From the PCR reads, TCRdb called clonotypes with MiXCR, one entry per CDR3 protein. In the table there are about 130,000 distinct CDR3 sequences, about 9.9% of which are singletons. General observations from the study: Expanded clones from the graft, numbering several hundred, reportedly supplied alpha-beta T cells about two months after transplant.

The CDR3 covers 17 residues. In germline, CDR1 is LGHNA, CDR2 YNFKEQ. Trimming cost V 0 bases and J 3 bases, with 14 bases left between them. Remarks on this clonotype: Its antigen is unidentified.

This TCR came from a girl in the first two years of life who had a stem cell transplant for combined immunodeficiency, so the T cells may come from the graft donor. The sequencing used PBMCs, mostly from graft donor cells, collected 180 days after TCRalphabeta/CD19-depleted stem cell transplant. The chain recombines TRBV4-2 with TRBJ2-2; the D gene is possibly TRBD2 (6 bases). The CDR3 bases are TGTGCCAGCAGCCAAGACTTCGGGACTCTCTACACCGGGGAGCTGTTTTTT. Translating it yields CASSQDFGTLYTGELFF.